This entry features one TCR beta chain sequence. This sample was included in a study of CD8 T cells in ankylosing spondylitis. The germline V gene has CDR1 ENHRY and CDR2 SYGVKD. The trim removed 4 bases at V and 8 bases at J, leaving 5 bases unmatched. CDR3 size: 13 residues. TCRdb recomputed calls from the 5' RACE reads with MiXCR, one row per CDR3 protein. Of around 340,000 distinct CDR3 sequences listed, approximately 14% are singletons. This receptor was identified in a male donor with ankylosing spondylitis or in good health (not recorded which). The V and J genes are TRBV10-3 and TRBJ2-1, with 7 positions matching TRBD1. Material for sequencing was blood, either unsorted or a sorted T cell fraction (not recorded which). Here the CDR3 DNA reads TGTGCCATCAGTGGGGGACAGTGGGATGAGCAGTTCTTC. Translation: CAISGGQWDEQFF.